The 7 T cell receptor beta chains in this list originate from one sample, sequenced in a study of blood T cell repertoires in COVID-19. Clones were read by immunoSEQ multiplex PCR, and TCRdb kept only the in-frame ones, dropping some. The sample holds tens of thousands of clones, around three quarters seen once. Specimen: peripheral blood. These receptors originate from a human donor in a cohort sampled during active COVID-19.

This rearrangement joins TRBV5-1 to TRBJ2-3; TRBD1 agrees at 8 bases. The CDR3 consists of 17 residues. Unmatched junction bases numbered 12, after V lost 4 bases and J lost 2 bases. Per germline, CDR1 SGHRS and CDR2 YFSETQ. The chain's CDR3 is CASSPARDRKNTDTQYF. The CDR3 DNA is TGCGCCAGCAGCCCTGCCCGGGACAGGAAGAACACAGATACGCAGTATTTT.

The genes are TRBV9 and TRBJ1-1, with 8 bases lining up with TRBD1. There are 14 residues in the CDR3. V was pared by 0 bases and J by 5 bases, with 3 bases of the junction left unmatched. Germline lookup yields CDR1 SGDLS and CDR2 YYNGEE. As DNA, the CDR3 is TGTGCCAGCAGCGTAGCAGGGGGCTGGACTGAAGCTTTCTTT. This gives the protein CASSVAGGWTEAFF.

The CDR3 sequence: CASSEVDQPRNEQFF. The CDR3 coding sequence is TGTGCCAGCAGTGAAGTGGATCAGCCTAGGAATGAGCAGTTCTTC. This chain connects TRBV6-4 to TRBJ2-1; D not resolved. Per germline, CDR1 MRHNA and CDR2 SNTAGT. Between the trimmed V and J ends, which lost 3 bases and 7 bases, there was a span of 16 bases. This CDR3 has 15 residues.

The CDR3 here is CASMARSGGGTDTQYF. In DNA, the CDR3 is TGTGCCAGTATGGCGCGTAGCGGGGGCGGGACAGATACGCAGTATTTT. V is TRBV19 and J is TRBJ2-3, with TRBD2 matching 9 bases. Per germline, CDR1 LNHDA and CDR2 SQIVND (reference sequence). The V gene end was trimmed by 7 bases and the J gene end by 3 bases; junction bases not matched to a gene: 11. The CDR3 has 16 residues.

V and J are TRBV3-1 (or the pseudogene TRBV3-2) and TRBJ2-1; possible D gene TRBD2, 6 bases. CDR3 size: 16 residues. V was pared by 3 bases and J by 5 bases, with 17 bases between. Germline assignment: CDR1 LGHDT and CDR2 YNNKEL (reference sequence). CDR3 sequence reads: CASSQSLVAGNNEQFF. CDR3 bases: TGTGCCAGCAGCCAGTCACTAGTTGCGGGAAACAATGAGCAGTTCTTC.

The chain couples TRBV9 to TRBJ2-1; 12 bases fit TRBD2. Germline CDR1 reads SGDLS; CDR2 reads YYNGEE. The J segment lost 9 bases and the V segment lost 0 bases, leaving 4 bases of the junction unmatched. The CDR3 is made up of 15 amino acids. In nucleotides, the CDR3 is TGTGCCAGCAGCGTAGAAGGGACTAGCGGGTCTGAGCAGTTCTTC. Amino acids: CASSVEGTSGSEQFF.

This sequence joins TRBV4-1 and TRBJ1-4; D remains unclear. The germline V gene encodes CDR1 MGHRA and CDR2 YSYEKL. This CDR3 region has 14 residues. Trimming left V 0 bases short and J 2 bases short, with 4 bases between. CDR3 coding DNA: TGCGCCAGCAGCCAAGATCGGACTAATGAAAAACTGTTTTTT. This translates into CASSQDRTNEKLFF.